The 22 T cell receptor beta chains below all came from one sample that was sequenced in a study of T-cell reconstitution after alpha-beta-depleted transplantation in children. For TCRbeta, the library was prepared with unique molecular identifiers. TCRdb reprocessed the PCR reads with MiXCR, giving one entry per CDR3 protein. The table has 670,000 or so distinct CDR3 sequences, about 12% seen once. The source was PBMCs, collected before TCRalphabeta/CD19-depleted stem cell transplant. All receptors come from a girl aged 2-10 years with congenital amegakaryocytic thrombocytopenia, due to receive a stem cell transplant.

This clonotype was counted ten times or more. The chain is built from TRBV27 and TRBJ1-6; D remains unclear. Germline loops: CDR1 MNHEY, CDR2 SMNVEV (reference sequence). The V end was cut by 4 bases, the J end by 11 bases, with 24 bases between. This CDR3 is built from 17 residues. The CDR3 region has the DNA TGTGCCAGCAGTTCCGGACCCCACGAGCCTTCTCTACCACCCCTCCACTTT. Translation gives CASSSGPHEPSLPPLHF.

This clonotype was found a few times. The rearrangement uses TRBV28 and TRBJ2-6; 9 nucleotides align to TRBD1. This CDR3 spans 19 amino acids. Trimming removed 2 bases from V and 0 bases from J; junction bases left unmatched: 8. CDR1 and CDR2 (germline): MDHEN, SYDVKM. CDR3 amino acids: CASSLPLGQGSSGANVLTF. CDR3 in DNA: TGTGCCAGCAGTTTACCCTTGGGACAGGGCTCCTCTGGGGCCAACGTCCTGACTTTC.

The V and J genes are TRBV29-1 and TRBJ2-3; TRBD2 matches at 7 bases. The V and J ends lost 7 bases and 2 bases, in that order; junction bases with no gene match: 15. This CDR3 is 16 amino acids long. Germline V gene lookup returns CDR1 SQVTM and CDR2 ANQGSEA. CDR3 residues: CSAWGGGRGVTDTQYF. DNA for the CDR3: TGCAGCGCCTGGGGGGGTGGGCGAGGGGTCACAGATACGCAGTATTTT.

This clonotype was counted only a few times. The chain uses TRBV7-6 and TRBJ2-4; unclear D gene. Trimming shortened V by 6 bases and J by 8 bases, and 14 bases separated the two germline ends. Germline V gives CDR1 SGHVS, CDR2 FNYEAQ. This CDR3 region has 13 residues. The CDR3 spells CASSLDPGHIQYF. The CDR3 nucleotides are TGTGCCAGCAGTCTGGACCCCGGCCACATTCAGTACTTC.

This clonotype was detected many times. The chain joins TRBV15 to TRBJ2-1; TRBD1 or TRBD2 may be the D gene (6 bases each). The CDR3 contains 16 residues. Trimming shortened V by 0 bases and J by 13 bases, and 22 bases separated the two germline ends. Germline lookup yields CDR1 LNHNV and CDR2 YYDKDF (reference sequence). CDR3 region: CATSRDWWNGGPLQFF. In DNA, the CDR3 is TGTGCCACCAGCAGAGATTGGTGGAACGGGGGCCCATTACAGTTCTTC.

This clonotype was seen a few times. The chain couples TRBV6-1 to TRBJ2-5, with TRBD2 identical over 13 bases. Trimming removed 6 bases from V and 4 bases from J; junction bases left unmatched: 5. The CDR3 contains 15 residues. Per germline, CDR1 MNHNS and CDR2 SASEGT. The CDR3 here is CASREGLAGPETQYF. The CDR3 DNA sequence: TGTGCCAGCAGGGAGGGACTAGCGGGACCAGAGACCCAGTACTTC.

This chain uses TRBV6-5 with TRBJ1-1; perhaps TRBD1 as D (5 bases). The ends were cut back, 2 bases at V and 6 bases at J, with 10 bases in the middle. The CDR3 contains 13 residues. CDR1 is MNHEY and CDR2 is SVGAGI in the germline V gene. The CDR3, as DNA: TGTGCCAGCAGTTACGCCTTGGGGGCTGAAGCTTTCTTT. Protein sequence: CASSYALGAEAFF.

This clonotype appeared many times. The chain employs TRBV20-1 and TRBJ1-5, with D perhaps matching TRBD1 (5 bases). This CDR3 has 18 residues. Trimming stripped 0 bases from V and 0 bases from J, with 18 bases between. The V gene's germline CDR1 is DFQATT and CDR2 SNEGSKA (reference sequence). CDR3 sequence reads: CSARDYTGPLHSNQPQHF. The CDR3 nucleotides read TGCAGTGCTAGAGATTATACAGGTCCCCTCCATAGCAATCAGCCCCAGCATTTT.

V usage is TRBV18 and J usage is TRBJ1-5; a possible D gene is TRBD1 (6 bases). CDR1 is KGHSH and CDR2 is LQKENI in the germline V gene. V shed 3 bases and J shed 7 bases, with 16 bases lying between them. The CDR3 extends over 15 amino acids. The CDR3 protein is CASSPVTGLEQPQHF. In DNA form, the CDR3 reads TGTGCCAGCTCACCCGTAACAGGGTTGGAGCAGCCCCAGCATTTT.

The table lists this clonotype with a few counts. The chain recombines TRBV5-1 with TRBJ2-3; 13 bases line up with TRBD2. With V trimmed by 1 base and J by 4 bases, 6 bases remained unmatched. The CDR3 runs to 17 residues. Germline V CDR1 and CDR2: SGHRS, YFSETQ. This CDR3 reads CASSLRLGLAGPDTQYF. The CDR3 bases are TGCGCCAGCAGCTTGAGACTGGGACTAGCGGGACCAGATACGCAGTATTTT.

There are a few counts of this clonotype. The rearrangement uses TRBV5-5 and TRBJ1-4; D remains ambiguous. The length of the CDR3 is 14 residues. Germline V gives CDR1 SGHKS, CDR2 YYEKEE (reference sequence). The V and J ends lost 0 bases and 4 bases respectively, with 7 bases between them. The CDR3 spells CASSLERRNEKLFF. The CDR3 DNA is TGTGCCAGCAGCTTGGAACGGCGTAATGAAAAACTGTTTTTT.

This clonotype appeared many times. V is TRBV12-3 or TRBV12-4 and J is TRBJ2-5; D is possibly TRBD1 (5 bases). With 4 bases removed from V and 2 bases from J, the gap between germline ends came to 14 bases. This CDR3 region has 15 residues. CDR3 in amino acids: CASSSSQGKQETQYF. The DNA of the CDR3 is TGTGCCAGCAGTTCCAGCCAGGGCAAGCAAGAGACCCAGTACTTC.

The chain recombines TRBV12-3 or TRBV12-4 with TRBJ1-5, with TRBD1 as a possible D gene (6 bases). The CDR3 length is 15 residues. Trimming pared 6 bases from V and 2 bases from J, leaving 14 bases between. CDR3 coding DNA: TGTGCCAGCAGCCAAGCAGGGGTAGGCAATCAGCCCCAGCATTTT. Its protein is CASSQAGVGNQPQHF.

The V call is TRBV5-1, the J call TRBJ2-3, with a tentative D call TRBD2 (5 bases). V lost 0 bases to trimming and J lost 4 bases, with 9 bases between them. The CDR3 contains 14 residues. The germline V gene has CDR1 SGHRS and CDR2 YFSETQ. The CDR3 reads CASSLVVAPDTQYF. The CDR3 DNA is TGCGCCAGCAGCTTGGTGGTAGCGCCAGATACGCAGTATTTT.

The chain is built from TRBV7-2 and TRBJ2-7, with 9 positions matching TRBD1. CDR1 is SGHTA, CDR2 FQGNSA, per germline. CDR3 length: 14 amino acids. The V and J ends lost 7 bases and 5 bases, in that order; junction bases with no gene match: 9. DNA for the CDR3: TGTGCCAGCACCCGGACAGGGGTAATCAACGAGCAGTACTTC. The encoded protein is CASTRTGVINEQYF. The full variable domain, in which reference TRBV7-2 and TRBJ2-7 provide the parts outside the CDR3, is GAGVSQSPSNKVTEKGKDVELRCDPISGHTALYWYRQSLGQGLEFLIYFQGNSAPDKSGLPSDRFSAERTGGSVSTLTIQRTQQEDSAVYLCASTRTGVINEQYFGPGTRLTVT.

This clonotype turned up a few times. Here the CDR3 reads CASSQRDQGQRGYNEQFF. The DNA for the CDR3 is TGTGCCAGCAGTCAGAGAGACCAGGGTCAGCGGGGCTACAATGAGCAGTTCTTC. The chain links TRBV12-3 or TRBV12-4 to TRBJ2-1; 7 bases are shared with TRBD2. The CDR3 runs to 18 residues. V was pared by 5 bases and J by 3 bases, with 16 bases of the junction left unmatched.

This clonotype was counted a few times. The chain employs TRBV15 and TRBJ1-3; 9 bases map to TRBD1. Per germline, CDR1 LNHNV and CDR2 YYDKDF (reference sequence). This CDR3 comprises 16 residues. J was trimmed by 4 bases and V by 2 bases; bases with no gene match: 6. The CDR3 DNA sequence: TGTGCCACCAGCAGAAACAGGGGGCTGGGAGGAAACACCATATATTTT. Protein: CATSRNRGLGGNTIYF.

This clonotype showed up many times. The chain has TRBV7-9 and TRBJ2-1, with 11 bases matching TRBD2. Germline V gives CDR1 SEHNR, CDR2 FQNEAQ (reference sequence). The V segment lost 8 bases and the J segment 9 bases; nucleotides outside the gene matches: 15. This CDR3 is built from 16 residues. CDR3 coding DNA: TGTGCCAGCTCTCCGATACTAGCGGGAGTCGGGGGTGAGCAGTTCTTC. Its translation: CASSPILAGVGGEQFF.

This clonotype has ten or more counts. Here the CDR3 reads CASRSPGGRSQHF. CDR3 coding DNA: TGTGCCAGCAGGTCCCCTGGGGGAAGGTCACAGCATTTT. The genes are TRBV6-1 and TRBJ1-5; a weak D match, TRBD1 (5 bases). In germline, CDR1 is MNHNS, CDR2 SASEGT. Trimming shortened V by 6 bases and J by 13 bases, and 19 bases separated the two germline ends. CDR3 length equals 13 residues.

This clonotype has just a few counts. This rearrangement joins TRBV7-2 to TRBJ1-5; D is unclear. Trimming removed 1 base at V and 1 base at J, with 5 bases between. The CDR3 is 14 amino acids. Germline V lookup: CDR1 SGHTA, CDR2 FQGNSA. CDR3 bases: TGTGCCAGCAGCTTAGTATACAGCAATCAGCCCCAGCATTTT. This gives the protein CASSLVYSNQPQHF. Supplemented by reference TRBV7-2 and TRBJ1-5, the full variable domain reads GAGVSQSPSNKVTEKGKDVELRCDPISGHTALYWYRQSLGQGLEFLIYFQGNSAPDKSGLPSDRFSAERTGGSVSTLTIQRTQQEDSAVYLCASSLVYSNQPQHFGDGTRLSIL.

V gene TRBV7-9 combines with J gene TRBJ2-1; D ambiguous. V lost 5 bases and J 7 bases, leaving 9 bases between the germline ends. This CDR3 has 12 amino acids. Germline V gives CDR1 SEHNR, CDR2 FQNEAQ (reference sequence). This CDR3 is CASSQTRNEQFF. The CDR3 DNA follows: TGTGCCAGCAGCCAGACGCGAAATGAGCAGTTCTTC.

This clonotype occurred many times. V is TRBV9 and J is TRBJ1-1; 9 nucleotides match TRBD1. This CDR3 is 16 amino acids long. The J segment lost 1 base and the V segment lost 4 bases, leaving 8 bases of the junction unmatched. Germline loops: CDR1 SGDLS, CDR2 YYNGEE. CDR3 coding DNA: TGTGCCAGCAGCCCATCGGACAGGGGCGAGAACACTGAAGCTTTCTTT. Translating gives CASSPSDRGENTEAFF.